This T cell receptor (beta chain) was recorded in a study of CD8+ T cells in alopecia areata. This clone showed up just a few times. Following extraction, RNA underwent reverse transcription to cDNA, which served as the sequencing template. Data came from immunoSEQ multiplex PCR; TCRdb stores just in-frame clones and leaves some out. Among 170,000 or so clones listed, roughly 65% were seen once. Here the sequenced sample was CD4+ T cells sorted from blood, taken at week 0. The sequence was collected from a human donor with alopecia areata.

The CDR3 DNA follows: TGCAGCGTAACAGGGACGGAGACCCAGTACTTC. Its protein product is CSVTGTETQYF. The chain joins TRBV29-1 to TRBJ2-5, with a possible D match to TRBD1 (6 bases). The CDR3 runs to 11 residues. Trimming pared 6 bases from V and 5 bases from J, leaving 10 bases between. CDR1 and CDR2 from the germline V gene are SQVTM and ANQGSEA.